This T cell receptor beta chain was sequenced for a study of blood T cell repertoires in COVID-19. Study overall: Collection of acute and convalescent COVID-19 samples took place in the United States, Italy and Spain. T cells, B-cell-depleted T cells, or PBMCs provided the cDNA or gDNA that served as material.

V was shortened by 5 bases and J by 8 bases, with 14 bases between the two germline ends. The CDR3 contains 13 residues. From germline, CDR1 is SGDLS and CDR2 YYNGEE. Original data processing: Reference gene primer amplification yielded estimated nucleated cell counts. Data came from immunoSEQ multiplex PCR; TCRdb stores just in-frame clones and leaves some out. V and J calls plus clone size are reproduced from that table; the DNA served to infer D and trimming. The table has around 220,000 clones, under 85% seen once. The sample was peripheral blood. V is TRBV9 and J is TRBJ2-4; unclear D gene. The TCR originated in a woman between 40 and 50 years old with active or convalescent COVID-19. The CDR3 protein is CASSALIGDIQYF. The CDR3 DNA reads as TGTGCCAGCAGTGCCTTGATCGGTGACATTCAGTACTTC.